Shown below are 18 T cell receptor beta chains from a single sample sequenced in a study of blood T cell repertoires in COVID-19. Only in-frame clones appear in the TCRdb table, and some are missing; sequencing was by immunoSEQ multiplex PCR. The table records about 170,000 clones, 65% to 85% of them present only once. The sample consisted of peripheral blood. These receptors came from a man in his 70s with active or convalescent COVID-19.

This chain links TRBV19 with TRBJ2-1, with D maybe TRBD1 (7 bases). The V gene's germline CDR1 is LNHDA and CDR2 SQIVND (reference sequence). CDR3 length equals 14 residues. The V gene lost 1 base and the J gene lost 7 bases, with 11 bases spanning the gap. CDR3 DNA: TGTGCCAGTAGTATAGTACAGGGGAGGAATGAGCAGTTCTTC. Translating it yields CASSIVQGRNEQFF.

This clone was seen more than once but under ten times. This CDR3 is also generated by other DNA sequences in the sample. The rearrangement uses TRBV5-1 and TRBJ2-2; no clear D gene. Per germline, CDR1 SGHRS and CDR2 YFSETQ. This CDR3 has 14 residues. V gave up 0 bases and J gave up 2 bases, with 5 bases separating them. As DNA, the CDR3 is TGCGCCAGCAGCTTGGGCGGTAACACCGGGGAGCTGTTTTTT. The encoded protein is CASSLGGNTGELFF. The full variable domain, completed using reference TRBV5-1 and TRBJ2-2, is KAGVTQTPRYLIKTRGQQVTLSCSPISGHRSVSWYQQTPGQGLQFLFEYFSETQRNKGNFPGRFSGRQFSNSRSEMNVSTLELGDSALYLCASSLGGNTGELFFGEGSRLTVL.

The V gene is TRBV19, the J gene TRBJ1-6; D is possibly TRBD1 (5 bases). V was clipped by 11 bases and J by 7 bases, with 18 bases between them. The CDR3 runs to 14 residues. Germline CDR1 is LNHDA and CDR2 is SQIVND (reference sequence). The CDR3 region has the DNA TGTGCCGTTAGGGGCAGGGATAACAATTCACCCCTCCACTTT. As protein: CAVRGRDNNSPLHF.

Here the CDR3 DNA reads TGTGCCGCACTGACCGGGACCAAAAACATTCAGTACTTC. This codes for CAALTGTKNIQYF. The chain recombines TRBV2 with TRBJ2-4; TRBD2 might be the D (5 bases). Trimming took off 11 bases at V and 2 bases at J, with 13 bases between the two ends. In germline, CDR1 is SNHLY, CDR2 FYNNEI. The CDR3 sequence is 13 residues long.

This clone has a handful of counts. The rearrangement joins TRBV9 to TRBJ1-1, with D maybe TRBD1 (6 bases). The germline V gene has CDR1 SGDLS and CDR2 YYNGEE. The V end was cut by 0 bases, the J end by 3 bases, with 9 bases between. The CDR3 spans 14 residues. The CDR3 bases are TGTGCCAGCAGCGTAGGGGCAGGGGACACTGAAGCTTTCTTT. This encodes CASSVGAGDTEAFF.

This chain links TRBV15 with TRBJ2-5; D is unresolved. This CDR3 region has 15 residues. Trimming stripped 0 bases from V and 6 bases from J, with 14 bases between. Germline CDR1 reads LNHNV; CDR2 reads YYDKDF (reference sequence). The CDR3 reads CATSRDRGTPKTQYF. Here the CDR3 DNA reads TGTGCCACCAGCAGAGACCGAGGAACTCCAAAGACCCAGTACTTC.

This clone was observed many times. The CDR3 bases are TGTGCCAGCAGTGGAGGGACTAGTGGGCAGCCCCAGCATTTT. Amino acid sequence: CASSGGTSGQPQHF. The chain links TRBV2 to TRBJ1-5, with a tentative D call TRBD1 (5 bases). V was clipped by 4 bases and J by 7 bases, with 14 bases between them. Germline CDR1 and CDR2: SNHLY and FYNNEI. The CDR3 is 14 residues long.

This clone was detected once. The V gene is TRBV6-6, the J gene TRBJ2-2; 8 bases line up with TRBD1. The germline V gene has CDR1 MNHNY and CDR2 SVGAGI (reference sequence). V lost 6 bases to trimming and J lost 4 bases; unmatched junction nucleotides: 10. CDR3 length equals 16 residues. CDR3 region: CASSPDRGARTGELFF. CDR3 DNA sequence: TGTGCCAGCAGCCCTGACAGGGGCGCACGCACCGGGGAGCTGTTTTTT.

The V call is TRBV4-1, the J call TRBJ1-3; no clear D. V lost 1 base, J lost 3 bases, and 7 bases lay in between. Germline V gene lookup returns CDR1 MGHRA and CDR2 YSYEKL. This CDR3 region has 14 residues. The CDR3 sequence is CASSQGQFGNTIYF. CDR3 DNA: TGCGCCAGCAGCCAAGGGCAGTTTGGAAACACCATATATTTT.

The CDR3 spells CASSPAYGQGAYF. The CDR3 nucleotides read TGTGCCAGCAGCCCCGCATATGGACAGGGGGCTTACTTC. The chain employs TRBV7-3 and TRBJ2-7; 11 bases match TRBD1. J gave up 13 bases and V 5 bases, and 10 bases lay outside the gene matches. This CDR3 has 13 residues. The germline V gene has CDR1 SGHTA and CDR2 FQGTGA.

The chain links TRBV18 to TRBJ2-7; 7 bases line up with TRBD1. Per germline, CDR1 KGHSH and CDR2 LQKENI. The CDR3 has 15 amino acids. The trim removed 2 bases at V and 4 bases at J, leaving 8 bases unmatched. The CDR3 protein is CASSPRGRGLYEQYF. The DNA for the CDR3 is TGTGCCAGCTCACCAAGGGGTAGGGGGCTATACGAGCAGTACTTC. Combining the CDR3 with reference TRBV18 and TRBJ2-7 gives the whole variable domain NAGVMQNPRHLVRRRGQEARLRCSPMKGHSHVYWYRQLPEEGLKFMVYLQKENIIDESGMPKERFSAEFPKEGPSILRIQQVVRGDSAAYFCASSPRGRGLYEQYFGPGTRLTVT.

J is TRBJ2-3 and V is TRBV11-2, with TRBD2 as a possible D gene (6 bases). Trimming removed 5 bases from V and 6 bases from J, with 15 bases in between. Germline V CDR1 and CDR2: SGHAT, FQNNGV. The CDR3 totals 14 residues. The CDR3 protein is CASSQFGSEDTQYF. The CDR3 DNA reads TGTGCCAGCAGCCAGTTCGGGAGTGAGGATACGCAGTATTTT.

The chain uses TRBV27 and TRBJ1-1; 8 positions match TRBD1. The CDR3 totals 15 residues. The V gene's germline CDR1 is MNHEY and CDR2 SMNVEV (reference sequence). V was pared by 6 bases and J by 0 bases, with 6 bases of the junction left unmatched. DNA of the CDR3: TGTGCCAGCAGACGGACAGGGCGGATGAACACTGAAGCTTTCTTT. Translation: CASRRTGRMNTEAFF.

The V call is TRBV30, the J call TRBJ2-5; a weak D match, TRBD1 (7 bases). This CDR3 is 15 amino acids long. Germline V gene sequence: CDR1 GTSNPN, CDR2 SVGIG (reference sequence). Trimming left V 0 bases short and J 3 bases short, with 14 bases between. The CDR3 sequence is CAWSVRGRGEETQYF. The CDR3 nucleotides read TGTGCCTGGAGTGTACGTGGCAGGGGGGAAGAGACCCAGTACTTC.

This rearrangement joins TRBV19 to TRBJ2-3, with 9 bases matching TRBD2. This CDR3 has 17 amino acids. V lost 6 bases and J lost 0; bases outside the gene matches: 10. Germline-derived CDR1 and CDR2 are LNHDA and SQIVND (reference sequence). The CDR3 protein is CASSSPAGGPSTDTQYF. Here the CDR3 DNA reads TGTGCCAGTAGCTCCCCGGCGGGGGGGCCCAGCACAGATACGCAGTATTTT.

The V gene is TRBV7-6, the J gene TRBJ1-1; tentative D call: TRBD1 (6 bases). Trimming removed 3 bases from V and 5 bases from J, with 16 bases in between. CDR3 length: 15 residues. The germline gives CDR1 SGHVS, CDR2 FNYEAQ. CDR3 DNA: TGTGCCAGCAGCTTGACCCGGGCTAGGGGGACTGAAGCTTTCTTT. Protein product: CASSLTRARGTEAFF.

The chain is built from TRBV5-1 and TRBJ1-4; D gene unclear. Germline V gene sequence: CDR1 SGHRS, CDR2 YFSETQ. This CDR3 has 15 residues. With 0 bases removed from V and 4 bases from J, the gap between germline ends came to 10 bases. The CDR3 region has the DNA TGCGCCAGCAGCTTGGCCGGTGGTTATAATGAAAAACTGTTTTTT. It is translated as CASSLAGGYNEKLFF. Full variable domain (rest looked up from reference TRBV5-1 and TRBJ1-4): KAGVTQTPRYLIKTRGQQVTLSCSPISGHRSVSWYQQTPGQGLQFLFEYFSETQRNKGNFPGRFSGRQFSNSRSEMNVSTLELGDSALYLCASSLAGGYNEKLFFGSGTQLSVL.

The rearrangement uses TRBV6-4 and TRBJ1-5; 7 bases match TRBD1. This CDR3 contains 13 residues. Germline CDR1 and CDR2: MRHNA and SNTAGT. Germline trimming cut 4 bases from V and 7 bases from J; bases unmatched to any gene: 4. CDR3 bases: TGTGCCAGCAGTGCCGACAGGGACCAGCCCCAGCATTTT. Its translation is CASSADRDQPQHF.